This T cell receptor (beta chain) was sequenced for a study of blood T cell repertoires in COVID-19. Original analysis: It was from reference gene primer amplification that nucleated cell counts were estimated. Profiled with immunoSEQ multiplex PCR; TCRdb holds only in-frame clones, not every one. V and J calls plus clone size are reproduced from that table; the DNA served to infer D and trimming. This sample carries 25,000 to 30,000 clones, roughly nine tenths of them seen once, and the ten largest clones take about 9.9%. CDR1 and CDR2 from the germline V gene are SGDLS and YYNGEE. This CDR3 has 15 amino acids. Germline trimming cut 0 bases from V and 2 bases from J; bases unmatched to any gene: 4.

The receptor was isolated from a human donor in a cohort sampled during active COVID-19. The V gene is TRBV9, the J gene TRBJ2-5, with 7 bases that match TRBD2. Source material: peripheral blood. CDR3 DNA: TGTGCCAGCAGCGTAGGTTGGGGGGGACAAGAGACCCAGTACTTC. Translating it yields CASSVGWGGQETQYF.